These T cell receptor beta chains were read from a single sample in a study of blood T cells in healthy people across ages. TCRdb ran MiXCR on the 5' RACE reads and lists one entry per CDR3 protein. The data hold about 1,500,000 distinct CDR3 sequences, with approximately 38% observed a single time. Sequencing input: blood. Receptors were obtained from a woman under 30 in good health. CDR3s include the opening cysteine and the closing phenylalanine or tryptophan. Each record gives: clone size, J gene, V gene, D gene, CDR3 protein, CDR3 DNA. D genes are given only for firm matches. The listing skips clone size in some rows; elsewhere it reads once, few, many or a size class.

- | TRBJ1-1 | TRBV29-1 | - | CSGYRTESEAFF | TGCAGCGGGTATAGGACAGAGTCTGAAGCTTTCTTT
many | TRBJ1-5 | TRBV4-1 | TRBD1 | CASSRTGDQPQHF | TGTGCCAGCAGTCGAACAGGGGATCAGCCCCAGCATTTT
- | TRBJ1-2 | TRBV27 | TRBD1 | CASSSSTGAANYGYTF | TGTGCTAGCAGTTCCTCCACAGGGGCAGCTAACTATGGCTACACCTTC
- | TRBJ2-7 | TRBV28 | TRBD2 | CASSQLAGGTYEQYF | TGTGCCAGCAGCCAGCTAGCGGGGGGAACCTACGAGCAGTACTTC
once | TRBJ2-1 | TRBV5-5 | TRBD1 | CAGSSQGPGTGAHNEQFF | TGTGCCGGCAGCTCACAAGGGCCCGGGACAGGGGCCCACAATGAGCAGTTCTTC
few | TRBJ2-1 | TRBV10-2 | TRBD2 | CGVETGTSSMGEQFF | TGCGGGGTGGAGACCGGGACTAGCTCGATGGGTGAGCAGTTCTTC
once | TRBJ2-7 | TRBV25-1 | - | CASRLGLGRYF | TGTGCCAGCAGGTTGGGGTTGGGGCGGTACTTC
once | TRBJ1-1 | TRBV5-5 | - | CASSLVAGETEAFF | TGTGCCAGCAGCTTGGTGGCAGGGGAAACTGAAGCTTTCTTT
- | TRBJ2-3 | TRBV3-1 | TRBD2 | CASSQGSGGAVFQDTQYF | TGTGCCAGCAGCCAAGGTAGCGGGGGGGCCGTATTTCAAGATACGCAGTATTTT
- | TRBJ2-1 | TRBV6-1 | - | CASSGYRDLYNEQFF | TGTGCCAGCAGTGGGTACCGGGACCTATACAATGAGCAGTTCTTC
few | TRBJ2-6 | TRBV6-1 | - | CASSPGPGANVLTF | TGTGCCAGCAGTCCTGGGCCTGGGGCCAACGTCCTGACTTTC
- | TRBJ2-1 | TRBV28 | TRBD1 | CANSRTGGIYNEQFF | TGTGCCAACTCCCGGACAGGGGGGATCTACAATGAGCAGTTCTTC
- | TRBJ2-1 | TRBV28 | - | CASIPTHVSYNEQFF | TGTGCCAGCATCCCCACCCACGTCTCCTACAATGAGCAGTTCTTC
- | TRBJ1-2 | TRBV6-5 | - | CASSYSGPGANYGYTF | TGTGCCAGCAGTTACTCCGGTCCGGGGGCGAACTATGGCTACACCTTC
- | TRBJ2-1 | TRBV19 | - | CASSRVPNNEQFF | TGTGCCAGTAGTAGAGTCCCGAACAATGAGCAGTTCTTC
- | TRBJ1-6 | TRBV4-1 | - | CASSQAAGRPPHF | TGCGCCAGCAGCCAAGCAGCCGGACGCCCCCCCCACTTT
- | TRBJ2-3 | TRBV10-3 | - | CAISDGPPGGTDTQYF | TGTGCCATCAGTGACGGTCCGCCGGGCGGCACAGATACGCAGTATTTT
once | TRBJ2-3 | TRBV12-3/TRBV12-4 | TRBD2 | CASRLGSGGYTQYF | TGTGCCAGCAGGTTGGGTAGCGGGGGCTATACGCAGTATTTT
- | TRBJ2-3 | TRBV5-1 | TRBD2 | CAGSPLAGDTDTQYF | TGCGCCGGCAGTCCCCTAGCGGGGGACACAGATACGCAGTATTTT
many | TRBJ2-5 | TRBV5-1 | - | CASSLQEETQYF | TGTGCCAGCAGCTTGCAGGAAGAGACCCAGTACTTC
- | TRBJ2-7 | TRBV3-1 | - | CASSQERLTFYEQYF | TGTGCCAGCAGCCAAGAGAGACTGACTTTCTACGAGCAGTACTTC
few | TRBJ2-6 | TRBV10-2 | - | CASGPGVSGANVLTF | TGCGCCAGCGGCCCCGGGGTCTCTGGGGCCAACGTCCTGACTTTC
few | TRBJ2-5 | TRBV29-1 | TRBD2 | CSARGAGGSETQYF | TGCAGCGCCCGAGGAGCGGGAGGATCGGAGACCCAGTACTTC
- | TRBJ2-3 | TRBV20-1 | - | CSAPERPGTNSDTQYF | TGCAGTGCTCCAGAGAGACCCGGGACAAACTCAGATACGCAGTATTTT
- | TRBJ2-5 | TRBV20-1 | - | CSASPQGFRETQYF | TGCAGTGCTAGCCCCCAGGGGTTTAGGGAGACCCAGTACTTC
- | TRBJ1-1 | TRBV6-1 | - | CASSGSFGVNTEAFF | TGTGCCAGCAGTGGTAGCTTTGGGGTCAACACTGAAGCTTTCTTT
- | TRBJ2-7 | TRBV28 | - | CASSFPDSSYEQYF | TGTGCCAGCAGTTTCCCCGACAGTTCCTACGAGCAGTACTTC
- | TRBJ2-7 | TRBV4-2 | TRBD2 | CASSQAGTNSYEQYF | TGTGCCAGCAGCCAAGCCGGGACTAACTCCTACGAGCAGTACTTC
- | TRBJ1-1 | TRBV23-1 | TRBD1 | CASSQSSGRGANTEAFF | TGCGCCAGCAGTCAATCTTCGGGCAGGGGGGCGAACACTGAAGCTTTCTTT
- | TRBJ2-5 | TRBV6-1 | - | CASSETFLLREQYF | TGTGCCAGCAGTGAAACCTTCCTCCTACGAGAGCAGTACTTC
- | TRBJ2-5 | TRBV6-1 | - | CASRPRLGATVDEQYF | TGTGCCAGCAGGCCTCGCTTGGGAGCAACCGTGGATGAGCAGTACTTC
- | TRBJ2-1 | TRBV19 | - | CASSIGGPYNEQFF | TGTGCCAGTAGTATTGGCGGCCCCTACAATGAGCAGTTCTTC
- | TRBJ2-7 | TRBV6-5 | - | CASTKDFYEQYF | TGTGCCAGCACCAAGGACTTCTACGAGCAGTACTTC
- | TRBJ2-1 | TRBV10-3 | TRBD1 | CAISSGQGLNEQFF | TGTGCCATCAGTAGCGGACAGGGGCTCAATGAGCAGTTCTTC
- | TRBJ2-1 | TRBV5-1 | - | CASSYDFSSYNEQFF | TGCGCCAGCAGTTATGACTTCAGCTCCTACAATGAGCAGTTCTTC
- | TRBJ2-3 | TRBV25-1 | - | CASSEYGRGTDTQYF | TGTGCCAGCAGTGAATATGGAAGGGGCACAGATACGCAGTATTTT
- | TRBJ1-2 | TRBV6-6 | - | CASTDGAGNGYTF | TGTGCCAGCACCGACGGGGCAGGGAATGGCTACACCTTC
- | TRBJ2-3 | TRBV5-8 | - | CASHQDIPTDTQYF | TGTGCCAGCCATCAGGATATCCCCACAGATACGCAGTATTTT
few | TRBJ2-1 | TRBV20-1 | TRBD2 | CSATSGRAFVNEQFF | TGCAGTGCCACAAGCGGGAGGGCCTTTGTGAATGAGCAGTTCTTC
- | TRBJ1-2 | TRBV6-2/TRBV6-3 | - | CASSSAWDYGYTF | TGTGCCAGCAGCTCGGCCTGGGACTATGGCTACACCTTC
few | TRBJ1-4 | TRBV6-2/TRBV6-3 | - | CASSPRGSHEKLFF | TGTGCCAGCAGTCCTCGAGGGTCCCATGAAAAACTGTTTTTT
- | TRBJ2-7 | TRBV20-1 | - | CSAYNRITYNEQYF | TGCAGTGCGTATAACAGAATAACCTACAATGAGCAGTACTTC
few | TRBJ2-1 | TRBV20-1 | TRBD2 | CSASHSGTNEQFF | TGCAGTGCTAGCCACAGCGGGACCAATGAGCAGTTCTTC
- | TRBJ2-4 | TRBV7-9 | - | CASSQIRSDIQYF | TGTGCCAGCAGCCAAATAAGGAGTGACATTCAGTACTTC
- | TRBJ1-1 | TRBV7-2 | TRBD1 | CASSRKGQGMNTKAFF | TGTGCCAGCAGCCGGAAAGGACAGGGGATGAACACTAAAGCTTTCTTT
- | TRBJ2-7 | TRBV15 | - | CATSSHLSGTGYEQYF | TGTGCCACCAGCAGTCATCTCTCCGGGACTGGATACGAGCAGTACTTC
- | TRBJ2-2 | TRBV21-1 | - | CASSKDQVGGLVLAGELFF | TGTGCCAGCAGCAAAGATCAAGTCGGAGGACTAGTATTGGCCGGGGAGCTGTTTTTT
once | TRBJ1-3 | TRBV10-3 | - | CASHRGTGNTIYF | TGTGCCTCGCATCGGGGGACTGGAAACACCATATATTTT
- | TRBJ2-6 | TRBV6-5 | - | CASSYSLPLVLSGANALTF | TGTGCCAGCAGTTACTCTTTGCCCCTAGTTCTCTCTGGGGCCAACGCCCTGACTTTC